A single sample gave rise to the 21 T cell receptor beta chains below, sequenced in a study of cytomegalovirus exposure and HLA in healthy donors. A multiplex PCR was run with 60 Vbeta primers and 13 Jbeta primers. Repertoires were generated with immunoSEQ multiplex PCR, while TCRdb's copy carries only in-frame clones and drops some. The top ten hold more than 0.55% of the sample, which has around 190,000 clones, approximately 79% seen once. What was sequenced was PBMCs. All receptors come from a woman in her 40s in good health and CMV-seronegative.

This clone was detected a few times. V usage is TRBV5-1 and J usage is TRBJ2-2; 7 nucleotides align to TRBD1. The germline V gene has CDR1 SGHRS and CDR2 YFSETQ. The CDR3 length is 15 residues. With 1 base clipped from V and 1 base from J, the junction kept 1 base outside the gene matches. The CDR3 loop is CASSLRQGNTGELFF. DNA for the CDR3: TGCGCCAGCAGCTTGAGACAGGGGAACACCGGGGAGCTGTTTTTT. Supplemented by reference TRBV5-1 and TRBJ2-2, the full variable domain reads KAGVTQTPRYLIKTRGQQVTLSCSPISGHRSVSWYQQTPGQGLQFLFEYFSETQRNKGNFPGRFSGRQFSNSRSEMNVSTLELGDSALYLCASSLRQGNTGELFFGEGSRLTVL.

V usage is TRBV6-1 and J usage is TRBJ2-7; maybe TRBD1 (6 bases). Per germline, CDR1 MNHNS and CDR2 SASEGT. The CDR3 has 13 amino acids. V shed 5 bases and J shed 4 bases, with 12 bases lying between them. Here the CDR3 reads CASSTGLWYEQYF. CDR3 bases: TGTGCCAGCAGTACAGGGTTATGGTACGAGCAGTACTTC.

V gene TRBV5-6 combines with J gene TRBJ1-2; D is undetermined. Trimming removed 6 bases at V and 0 bases at J, with 9 bases between. The CDR3 runs to 13 residues. CDR1 SGHDT and CDR2 YYEEEE come from the germline V gene. CDR3 sequence reads: CASKTPPNYGYTF. In nucleotides, the CDR3 is TGTGCCAGCAAAACTCCTCCTAACTATGGCTACACCTTC.

This chain connects TRBV29-1 to TRBJ1-2; no reliable D call. The length of the CDR3 is 11 residues. Germline V gene lookup returns CDR1 SQVTM and CDR2 ANQGSEA. The V end was cut by 2 bases, the J end by 5 bases, with 6 bases between. The CDR3 sequence: CSVETRYGYTF. As DNA, the CDR3 is TGCAGCGTTGAAACTAGATATGGCTACACCTTC.

This clone was recorded once. The chain combines TRBV7-9 with TRBJ2-1, with 11 bases aligning to TRBD2. The CDR3 sequence is 19 residues long. V lost 5 bases to trimming and J lost 4 bases; unmatched junction nucleotides: 16. CDR1 and CDR2 (germline): SEHNR, FQNEAQ (reference sequence). CDR3 protein: CASSDATSGEGARYNEQFF. CDR3 coding DNA: TGTGCCAGCAGCGATGCGACTAGCGGGGAAGGGGCGAGGTACAATGAGCAGTTCTTC.

The V call is TRBV15, the J call TRBJ2-7; 8 positions match TRBD2. Germline V gives CDR1 LNHNV, CDR2 YYDKDF (reference sequence). V was pared by 2 bases and J by 2 bases, with 11 bases of the junction left unmatched. CDR3 length: 17 residues. The CDR3 region is CATSRSGLAGQTYEQYF. CDR3 DNA: TGTGCCACCAGCAGATCGGGGCTAGCGGGTCAAACCTACGAGCAGTACTTC.

V is TRBV5-1 and J is TRBJ1-4, with 7 positions matching TRBD1. The CDR3 totals 15 residues. CDR1 and CDR2 (germline): SGHRS, YFSETQ. With V trimmed by 3 bases and J by 4 bases, 6 bases remained unmatched. The CDR3 protein is CASSSQGGINEKLFF. CDR3 DNA sequence: TGCGCCAGCAGCTCCCAGGGGGGTATTAATGAAAAACTGTTTTTT. Drawing the rest from reference TRBV5-1 and TRBJ1-4, the complete variable domain is KAGVTQTPRYLIKTRGQQVTLSCSPISGHRSVSWYQQTPGQGLQFLFEYFSETQRNKGNFPGRFSGRQFSNSRSEMNVSTLELGDSALYLCASSSQGGINEKLFFGSGTQLSVL.

The V gene is TRBV11-2, the J gene TRBJ2-7; TRBD2 matches at 7 bases. Germline CDR1 is SGHAT and CDR2 is FQNNGV. The junction had 9 bases not matched to a gene; V was cut back by 2 bases and J by 2 bases. CDR3 size: 16 residues. The CDR3 reads CASSLLGGGTTYEQYF. The DNA for the CDR3 is TGTGCCAGCAGCTTATTGGGCGGGGGAACTACCTACGAGCAGTACTTC. The whole variable domain, filled in from reference TRBV11-2 and TRBJ2-7, reads EAGVAQSPRYKIIEKRQSVAFWCNPISGHATLYWYQQILGQGPKLLIQFQNNGVVDDSQLPKDRFSAERLKGVDSTLKIQPAKLEDSAVYLCASSLLGGGTTYEQYFGPGTRLTVT.

The chain combines TRBV27 with TRBJ2-3; D possibly corresponds to TRBD2 (6 bases). Germline CDR1 MNHEY, CDR2 SMNVEV (reference sequence). The CDR3 sequence is 15 residues long. The germline V and J ends were trimmed by 4 bases and 1 base, with 12 bases remaining between them. CDR3 sequence (DNA): TGTGCCAGCAGTTCCAGATGGGGGGGCACAGATACGCAGTATTTT. Its translation: CASSSRWGGTDTQYF.

The chain is built from TRBV5-5 and TRBJ2-5, with D hard to call. Germline loops: CDR1 SGHKS, CDR2 YYEKEE (reference sequence). The V end lost 0 bases, the J end lost 5 bases, and 8 bases lay between the germline ends. The CDR3 runs 13 residues. Here the CDR3 DNA reads TGTGCCAGCAGCTTGGGGAGTATGGAGACCCAGTACTTC. Its translation is CASSLGSMETQYF. Full variable domain (remainder filled in from reference TRBV5-5 and TRBJ2-5): DAGVTQSPTHLIKTRGQQVTLRCSPISGHKSVSWYQQVLGQGPQFIFQYYEKEERGRGNFPDRFSARQFPNYSSELNVNALLLGDSALYLCASSLGSMETQYFGPGTRLLVL.

The V call is TRBV2, the J call TRBJ2-3; 13 bases are a match to TRBD2. V shed 5 bases and J 5 bases; nucleotides not matched to a gene: 7. CDR3 length: 16 residues. Germline V gene sequence: CDR1 SNHLY, CDR2 FYNNEI. The CDR3 DNA reads TGTGCCAGCAGTCTACTAGCGGGGGGGCTGAGAGATACGCAGTATTTT. Protein: CASSLLAGGLRDTQYF.

V usage is TRBV6-5 and J usage is TRBJ1-2; D unresolved. CDR3 length: 15 amino acids. The V and J ends lost 0 bases and 0 bases respectively, with 8 bases between them. The germline CDR1 and CDR2 sequences are MNHEY and SVGAGI. CDR3 coding DNA: TGTGCCAGCAGTTACTCGAGGGATACTAACTATGGCTACACCTTC. Translating gives CASSYSRDTNYGYTF.

The rearrangement links TRBV10-1 to TRBJ2-1; TRBD2 is a possible D gene (6 bases). This CDR3 contains 18 residues. From germline, CDR1 is WNHNN and CDR2 SYGVQD (reference sequence). The germline V and J ends were trimmed by 1 base and 0 bases, with 16 bases remaining between them. The CDR3 sequence is CASSEFRVAAISYNEQFF. DNA of the CDR3: TGCGCCAGCAGTGAGTTTCGGGTAGCGGCGATCTCCTACAATGAGCAGTTCTTC.

The chain employs TRBV5-1 and TRBJ2-5; 8 bases fit TRBD1. CDR1 is SGHRS, CDR2 YFSETQ, per germline. The ends lost 2 bases at V and 0 bases at J; junction bases unmatched: 3. There are 15 residues in the CDR3. CDR3 bases: TGCGCCAGCAGCTTTTACAGGGGGAACCAAGAGACCCAGTACTTC. It is translated as CASSFYRGNQETQYF.

The rearrangement uses TRBV5-1 and TRBJ2-1, with 7 bases fitting TRBD1. CDR3 size: 16 residues. CDR1 and CDR2 (germline): SGHRS, YFSETQ. With 0 bases clipped from V and 6 bases from J, the junction kept 9 bases outside the gene matches. The CDR3 sequence is CASSLAIRGFFNEQFF. The DNA of the CDR3 is TGCGCCAGCAGCTTGGCCATCAGGGGGTTTTTCAATGAGCAGTTCTTC. Using reference TRBV5-1 and TRBJ2-1 for the parts outside the CDR3, the full variable domain is KAGVTQTPRYLIKTRGQQVTLSCSPISGHRSVSWYQQTPGQGLQFLFEYFSETQRNKGNFPGRFSGRQFSNSRSEMNVSTLELGDSALYLCASSLAIRGFFNEQFFGPGTRLTVL.

The V and J genes are TRBV6-1 and TRBJ1-5, with 9 bases lining up with TRBD1. The V gene end was trimmed by 3 bases and the J gene end by 3 bases; junction bases not matched to a gene: 3. The CDR3 consists of 15 residues. Germline V gene sequence: CDR1 MNHNS, CDR2 SASEGT. The CDR3 region is CASSDGTGPNQPQHF. The DNA for the CDR3 is TGTGCCAGCAGTGACGGGACAGGGCCCAATCAGCCCCAGCATTTT.

The chain couples TRBV6-6 to TRBJ2-7; no clear D. The V gene lost 4 bases and the J gene lost 3 bases, with 13 bases spanning the gap. Germline CDR1 reads MNHNY; CDR2 reads SVGAGI (reference sequence). The CDR3 sequence is 14 residues long. The CDR3 DNA follows: TGTGCCAGCAGTTTCCCGGTAAGCCTCTACGAGCAGTACTTC. Protein sequence: CASSFPVSLYEQYF.

The chain couples TRBV7-8 to TRBJ1-2, with D maybe TRBD1 (6 bases). Trimming took off 5 bases at V and 4 bases at J, with 14 bases between the two ends. This CDR3 is 14 amino acids long. Germline V gene lookup returns CDR1 SGHVS and CDR2 FQNEAQ. DNA for the CDR3: TGTGCCAGCAGCATCTTACAGGGTAGCTATGGCTACACCTTC. It specifies CASSILQGSYGYTF.

The rearrangement links TRBV10-3 to TRBJ1-2, with D possibly TRBD1 on 5 matching bases. The CDR3 is made up of 16 amino acids. The V gene's germline CDR1 is ENHRY and CDR2 SYGVKD. V was clipped by 3 bases and J by 4 bases, with 18 bases between them. The CDR3 region is CAISDLSGRPPYGYTF. The CDR3 bases are TGTGCCATCAGTGACCTCTCAGGGCGTCCTCCCTATGGCTACACCTTC.

The chain employs TRBV5-1 and TRBJ1-6; 7 bases are a match to TRBD1. The V and J ends lost 4 bases and 10 bases, in that order; junction bases with no gene match: 11. Germline assignment: CDR1 SGHRS and CDR2 YFSETQ. The CDR3 runs 15 residues. CDR3 nucleotides: TGCGCCAGCAGCAGGGACCGACAGGGTGGGTCACCCCTCCACTTT. Its translation: CASSRDRQGGSPLHF.

The V call is TRBV7-9, the J call TRBJ1-4; 9 bases align to TRBD1. CDR1 and CDR2 from the germline V gene are SEHNR and FQNEAQ (reference sequence). Trimming cost V 4 bases and J 8 bases; bases outside gene matches: 11. The CDR3 length is 16 residues. This chain's CDR3 is CASSSNRDREDEKLFF. DNA for the CDR3: TGTGCCAGCAGCTCAAACCGGGACAGGGAAGACGAAAAACTGTTTTTT.